Listed below are T cell receptor beta chains from one sample, sequenced in a study of blood T cell repertoires in COVID-19. The table came from immunoSEQ multiplex PCR; TCRdb's copy has only in-frame clones and leaves some out. Of about 120,000 clones listed, around 85% are singletons. Sequenced input: peripheral blood. These receptor sequences come from a man between 45 and 60 years old with acute or convalescent COVID-19. The CDR3 runs from the conserved cysteine through the conserved F or W. The size entry is marked missing in some rows and otherwise reads once, few, many or a size class.

v_call	j_call	clone_size	cdr3_aa
TRBV9	TRBJ1-1	few	CASSVELNSGQGAFF
TRBV11-2	TRBJ1-1	-	CATREGFQNTEAFF
TRBV5-1	TRBJ1-5	-	CASSPEGAGNQPQHF
TRBV24-1	TRBJ2-5	-	CATSDSAGFQETQYF
TRBV5-4	TRBJ2-1	-	CASSPDSSSYNEQFF
TRBV28	TRBJ2-3	once	CASSLGGGRTQREGRTDTQYF
TRBV4-1	TRBJ2-1	-	CASSQASGGEQFF
TRBV29-1	TRBJ1-5	-	CSVEGDNQPQHF
TRBV5-6	TRBJ2-3	few	CASSPGLAGGDTQYF
TRBV3-1/TRBV3-2	TRBJ2-2	-	CASSQVGRQANTGELFF
TRBV27	TRBJ2-5	once	CASSQGTAQETQYF
TRBV7-6	TRBJ2-7	once	CASSLGTGNYEQYF
TRBV2	TRBJ2-1	-	CASSDWDRGSNEQFF
TRBV15	TRBJ2-7	-	CATSRDGRGYEQYF
TRBV19	TRBJ2-1	-	CASIRGGGRDEQFF
TRBV2	TRBJ1-1	-	CASSEVVYIGAFF
TRBV4-1	TRBJ2-5	-	CASSQDSAKTQYF
TRBV2	TRBJ1-4	-	CASSGTSMEKLFF
TRBV5-1	TRBJ2-3	-	CASSLGMTGFADTQYF
TRBV5-1	TRBJ2-5	once	CASSLGGNQETQYF
TRBV2	TRBJ1-6	few	CASAGGIYNSPLHF
TRBV6-5	TRBJ1-1	-	CASSYDAVLLNTEAFF
TRBV28	TRBJ2-7	-	CASSSSGEQGAYEQYF
TRBV6-4	TRBJ1-2	-	CASRETGTAYGYTF
TRBV18	TRBJ1-4	-	CASSPSGNEKLFF
TRBV6-2/TRBV6-3	TRBJ1-1	-	CASSWGQTTEAFF
TRBV10-2	TRBJ2-3	-	CASSDARPNGADTQYF
TRBV4-1	TRBJ2-3	-	CASSHPSGGTDTQYF
TRBV27	TRBJ2-7	-	CASSLFGGAYEQYF